The 12 T cell receptor beta chains listed next were all sequenced from one sample in a study of blood T cell repertoires in COVID-19. Produced via immunoSEQ multiplex PCR; TCRdb's table is partial and in-frame only. The table has about 59,000 clones, 90% to 95% seen once; the top ten hold over 7.5%. Sequencing input: peripheral blood. The receptor set was obtained from a human donor in a cohort sampled during active COVID-19.

This clone was recorded once. The rearrangement joins TRBV3-1 (or the pseudogene TRBV3-2) to TRBJ2-7, with TRBD1 matching 9 bases. V was pared by 3 bases and J by 2 bases, with 5 bases of the junction left unmatched. Germline V gives CDR1 LGHDT, CDR2 YNNKEL (reference sequence). CDR3 size: 15 residues. DNA for the CDR3: TGTGCCAGCAGCCACAGAAGACAGGGGGCCTACGAGCAGTACTTC. It is translated as CASSHRRQGAYEQYF.

The chain is built from TRBV11-1 and TRBJ2-7; TRBD1 aligns across 8 bases. The junction had 2 bases not matched to a gene; V was cut back by 5 bases and J by 2 bases. Per germline, CDR1 SGHAT and CDR2 FQDESV (reference sequence). CDR3 size: 13 residues. The CDR3 spells CASSADRAYEQYF. For the CDR3, the DNA is TGTGCCAGCAGCGCGGACAGGGCCTACGAGCAGTACTTC. The variable domain in full, completed from reference TRBV11-1 and TRBJ2-7, reads EAEVAQSPRYKITEKSQAVAFWCDPISGHATLYWYRQILGQGPELLVQFQDESVVDDSQLPKDRFSAERLKGVDSTLKIQPAELGDSAMYLCASSADRAYEQYFGPGTRLTVT.

This chain uses TRBV27 with TRBJ2-7; possible D gene TRBD1, 5 bases. V was pared by 8 bases and J by 2 bases, with 10 bases between. Germline loops: CDR1 MNHEY, CDR2 SMNVEV (reference sequence). The CDR3 spans 12 residues. The CDR3 protein is CASGLGAYEQYF. For the CDR3, the DNA is TGTGCCAGCGGCTTAGGGGCCTACGAGCAGTACTTC.

The chain carries TRBV4-1 and TRBJ1-5; D gene ambiguous. This CDR3 has 17 residues. V lost 0 bases to trimming and J lost 7 bases, with 19 bases between them. Germline-derived CDR1 and CDR2 are MGHRA and YSYEKL. The CDR3: CASSQEWRASKGQPQHF. DNA for the CDR3: TGCGCCAGCAGCCAAGAGTGGCGGGCCTCGAAGGGCCAGCCCCAGCATTTT.

This chain joins TRBV19 and TRBJ1-5; D perhaps matches TRBD1 (5 bases). Germline V gene data show CDR1 as LNHDA and CDR2 as SQIVND (reference sequence). There are 14 residues in the CDR3. Trimming stripped 7 bases from V and 6 bases from J, with 16 bases between. CDR3 region: CASTMGGNIQPQHF. The CDR3 DNA follows: TGTGCCAGTACCATGGGGGGTAATATTCAGCCCCAGCATTTT.

The rearrangement uses TRBV28 and TRBJ1-5; D call uncertain. The CDR3 has 16 amino acids. CDR1 is MDHEN, CDR2 SYDVKM, per germline. Between the trimmed V and J ends, which lost 2 bases and 2 bases, there was a span of 13 bases. Here the CDR3 reads CASSLAWRVGNQPQHF. The CDR3 DNA sequence: TGTGCCAGCAGTTTAGCGTGGAGGGTTGGCAATCAGCCCCAGCATTTT.

The chain employs TRBV5-4 and TRBJ2-7; a possible D gene is TRBD2 (6 bases). The CDR3 spans 15 residues. In germline, CDR1 is SGHNT, CDR2 YYREEE (reference sequence). Trimming took 0 bases from V and 2 from J, leaving 12 bases between them. The CDR3 DNA is TGTGCCAGCAGCTTGGGGGAGCGGGTCCCCTACGAGCAGTACTTC. Protein product: CASSLGERVPYEQYF.

This clone has only one observation. This chain connects TRBV28 to TRBJ1-5; the D gene is possibly TRBD1 (5 bases). This CDR3 region has 15 residues. V was pared by 6 bases and J by 2 bases, with 14 bases between. The germline gives CDR1 MDHEN, CDR2 SYDVKM. CDR3 residues: CASSHGQGGNQPQHF. In DNA, the CDR3 is TGTGCCAGCAGCCACGGGCAGGGCGGCAATCAGCCCCAGCATTTT.

This chain links TRBV11-2 with TRBJ2-7; maybe TRBD1 (7 bases). Germline CDR1 is SGHAT and CDR2 is FQNNGV. The CDR3 spans 15 residues. V was clipped by 6 bases and J by 3 bases, with 18 bases between them. The CDR3 DNA follows: TGTGCCAGCAGATTGGGTGCGGGACAGAACTACGAGCAGTACTTC. Residues: CASRLGAGQNYEQYF.

The V gene is TRBV30, the J gene TRBJ1-4; unclear D gene. V lost 2 bases to trimming and J lost 3 bases, with 7 bases between them. The CDR3 is made up of 13 amino acids. The germline V gene encodes CDR1 GTSNPN and CDR2 SVGIG (reference sequence). The CDR3 nucleotides are TGTGCCTGGAGTCTGGCGGCTAATGAAAAACTGTTTTTT. Residues: CAWSLAANEKLFF.

The chain has TRBV19 and TRBJ1-1; D remains unclear. Germline CDR1 reads LNHDA; CDR2 reads SQIVND (reference sequence). CDR3 size: 15 residues. Trimming took 5 bases from V and 5 from J, leaving 18 bases between them. The CDR3 loop is CASSERKVGRTEAFF. In DNA, the CDR3 is TGTGCCAGTAGTGAGAGGAAAGTTGGGAGGACTGAAGCTTTCTTT.

The rearrangement uses TRBV28 and TRBJ2-2, with 12 positions matching TRBD1. The V segment lost 6 bases and the J segment 8 bases; nucleotides outside the gene matches: 10. CDR3 length: 16 residues. Germline V lookup: CDR1 MDHEN, CDR2 SYDVKM. The CDR3 reads CASSPTGTGGLGELFF. The CDR3 nucleotides read TGTGCCAGCAGCCCAACCGGGACAGGGGGCCTGGGGGAGCTGTTTTTT. Filled out from reference TRBV28 and TRBJ2-2, the complete variable domain reads DVKVTQSSRYLVKRTGEKVFLECVQDMDHENMFWYRQDPGLGLRLIYFSYDVKMKEKGDIPEGYSVSREKKERFSLILESASTNQTSMYLCASSPTGTGGLGELFFGEGSRLTVL.